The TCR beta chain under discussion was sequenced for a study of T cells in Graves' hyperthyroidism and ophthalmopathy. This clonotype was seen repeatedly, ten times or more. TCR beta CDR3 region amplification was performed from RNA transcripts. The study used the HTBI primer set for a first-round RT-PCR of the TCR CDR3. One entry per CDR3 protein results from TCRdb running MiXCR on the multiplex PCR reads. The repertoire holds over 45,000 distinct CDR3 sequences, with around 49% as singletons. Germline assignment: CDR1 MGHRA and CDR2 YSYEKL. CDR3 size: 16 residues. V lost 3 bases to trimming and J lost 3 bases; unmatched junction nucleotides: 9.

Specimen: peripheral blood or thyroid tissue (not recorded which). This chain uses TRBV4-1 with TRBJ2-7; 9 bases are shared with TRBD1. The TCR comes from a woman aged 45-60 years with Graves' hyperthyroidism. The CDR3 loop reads CASSHARWTGDYEQYF. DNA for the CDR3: TGCGCCAGCAGCCACGCCAGATGGACAGGGGACTACGAGCAGTACTTC.